This TCR beta chain derives from a study of response to subunit inactivated influenza vaccine. This clonotype was seen more than once but under ten times. One entry per CDR3 protein, called by TCRdb with MiXCR from the RT-PCR reads. The table lists hundreds of thousands of distinct CDR3 sequences, 10% to 12% of them singletons. Trimming took 6 bases from V and 0 from J; bases not matched to a gene: 12. The CDR3 spans 17 residues. Germline V gene data show CDR1 as MDHEN and CDR2 as SYDVKM. These same data were also listed under a study on T cells expressing NK-cell markers. That work states: UMI-tagged 5'RACE template switching yielded the TCR beta cDNA. Seropositivity for HCMV was found in seven of the eight sequenced donors, with one seronegative. In roughly 6 donors, dominant CD3+CD56+NKG2C+ clones formed roughly 1.0-7.5% of CD8+ cells.

Sample: PBMCs from blood, taken on the day of vaccination. This sequence joins TRBV28 and TRBJ2-3, with TRBD2 matching over 7 bases. The receptor was isolated from a man aged 50 to 59 who received an inactivated influenza vaccine. The CDR3 DNA sequence: TGTGCCAGCAGCCCACGCCTGGGACTACCTAGCACAGATACGCAGTATTTT. Protein sequence: CASSPRLGLPSTDTQYF.